A single sample gave rise to the 27 T cell receptor beta chains below, sequenced in a study of T cell changes during pregnancy in multiple sclerosis. Clones were read by immunoSEQ multiplex PCR, and TCRdb kept only the in-frame ones, dropping some. The repertoire holds 55,000 to 80,000 clones, with approximately 93% as singletons. The sample was CD8+ T cells from peripheral blood mononuclear cells, taken in the second trimester of pregnancy. The source is a female donor with multiple sclerosis, enrolled in a pregnancy study.

This clone was found once. J is TRBJ2-3 and V is TRBV7-2; a possible D gene is TRBD2 (5 bases). CDR3 length equals 18 residues. Germline assignment: CDR1 SGHTA and CDR2 FQGNSA. Trimming shortened V by 4 bases and J by 1 base, and 21 bases separated the two germline ends. The CDR3, as DNA: TGTGCCAGCAGCTCCCGAAGGGCGTCCGGGGTGGGCACAGATACGCAGTATTTT. Amino acids: CASSSRRASGVGTDTQYF.

The chain recombines TRBV9 with TRBJ2-7; TRBD2 might be the D (7 bases). V was clipped by 4 bases and J by 3 bases, with 23 bases between them. CDR1 is SGDLS, CDR2 YYNGEE, per germline. CDR3 length equals 17 residues. CDR3 amino acids: CASSRGGGPKGNYEQYF. For the CDR3, the DNA is TGTGCCAGCAGCCGGGGAGGGGGACCCAAGGGGAACTACGAGCAGTACTTC.

The chain has TRBV14 and TRBJ2-7, with D possibly being TRBD1 (6 bases). The V and J ends lost 6 bases and 4 bases respectively, with 13 bases between them. The CDR3 length is 13 residues. CDR1 SGHDN and CDR2 FVKESK come from the germline V gene. The CDR3 coding sequence is TGTGCCAGCAGGCACAGGGAAAGATACGAGCAGTACTTC. It is translated as CASRHRERYEQYF.

The CDR3 loop is CASSSLGQGAGYTF. The DNA for the CDR3 is TGTGCCAGCAGTTCCCTAGGACAGGGAGCTGGCTACACCTTC. This sequence joins TRBV6-5 and TRBJ1-2, with 8 bases that match TRBD1. The CDR3 runs to 14 residues. J lost 7 bases, V lost 4 bases, and 8 bases had no gene match. In germline, CDR1 is MNHEY, CDR2 SVGAGI.

This chain joins TRBV5-6 and TRBJ2-7; TRBD1 matches at 8 bases. CDR1 and CDR2 from the germline V gene are SGHDT and YYEEEE. The CDR3 totals 15 residues. The trim removed 3 bases at V and 3 bases at J, leaving 8 bases unmatched. The CDR3 bases are TGTGCCAGCAGCTGGGGGACAGGAGAAATCTACGAGCAGTACTTC. Its translation is CASSWGTGEIYEQYF. The whole variable domain, filled in from reference TRBV5-6 and TRBJ2-7, reads DAGVTQSPTHLIKTRGQQVTLRCSPKSGHDTVSWYQQALGQGPQFIFQYYEEEERQRGNFPDRFSGHQFPNYSSELNVNALLLGDSALYLCASSWGTGEIYEQYFGPGTRLTVT.

V is TRBV19 and J is TRBJ2-7; TRBD1 is a possible D gene (5 bases). The ends were cut back, 4 bases at V and 1 base at J, with 8 bases in the middle. The CDR3 totals 13 residues. The germline V gene encodes CDR1 LNHDA and CDR2 SQIVND (reference sequence). CDR3: CASSTGLSYEQYF. CDR3 nucleotide sequence: TGTGCCAGTAGTACAGGGCTTTCCTACGAGCAGTACTTC.

This clone was seen a single time. This sequence joins TRBV4-2 and TRBJ1-2, with D maybe TRBD1 (5 bases). Germline V lookup: CDR1 LGHNA, CDR2 YNFKEQ. This CDR3 is built from 14 residues. The V and J ends lost 0 bases and 8 bases respectively, with 13 bases between them. The chain's CDR3 is CASSQETPGGGYTF. Here the CDR3 DNA reads TGTGCCAGCAGCCAAGAAACGCCCGGGGGAGGCTACACCTTC.

The rearrangement joins TRBV9 to TRBJ2-3; 11 bases fit TRBD2. The CDR3 extends over 15 amino acids. Per germline, CDR1 SGDLS and CDR2 YYNGEE. J was trimmed by 4 bases and V by 0 bases; bases with no gene match: 1. CDR3: CASSVGLAGSDTQYF. The CDR3 DNA reads as TGTGCCAGCAGCGTAGGACTAGCGGGGTCAGATACGCAGTATTTT.

The chain joins TRBV7-9 to TRBJ2-1; 7 nucleotides align to TRBD1. The CDR3 consists of 15 residues. V was clipped by 7 bases and J by 0 bases; unmatched bases: 6. CDR1 and CDR2 from the germline V gene are SEHNR and FQNEAQ (reference sequence). The CDR3 DNA sequence: TGTGCCAGCACAGGACAGGTGAGCTCCTACAATGAGCAGTTCTTC. This codes for CASTGQVSSYNEQFF.

The chain combines TRBV19 with TRBJ2-7, with TRBD1 matching over 9 bases. The CDR3 sequence is 15 residues long. The junction had 14 bases not matched to a gene; V was cut back by 7 bases and J by 7 bases. CDR1 is LNHDA, CDR2 SQIVND, per germline (reference sequence). The CDR3 DNA follows: TGTGCCAGTAATGCCGGGACAGGGCTTCTGGGGGAGCAGTACTTC. This encodes CASNAGTGLLGEQYF.

The rearrangement links TRBV25-1 to TRBJ1-4, with D perhaps matching TRBD1 (6 bases). In germline, CDR1 is MGHDK, CDR2 SYGVNS. This CDR3 has 16 residues. V gave up 4 bases and J gave up 6 bases, with 18 bases separating them. CDR3 nucleotides: TGTGCCAGCAGTGTTCGTACAGGGTTCATGGATGAAAAACTGTTTTTT. Protein: CASSVRTGFMDEKLFF.

Here the CDR3 DNA reads TGTGCCAGCAGTTTTCATGTGGGCCCGGCAAGTCAGTACGAGCAGTACTTC. It specifies CASSFHVGPASQYEQYF. The gene calls are TRBV27 and TRBJ2-7, with D uncertain. Trimming removed 3 bases from V and 4 bases from J, with 22 bases in between. Germline CDR1 MNHEY, CDR2 SMNVEV (reference sequence). The CDR3 totals 17 residues.

This chain joins TRBV27 and TRBJ2-3; no reliable D call. The ends were cut back, 0 bases at V and 4 bases at J, with 14 bases in the middle. This CDR3 region has 16 residues. Germline V lookup: CDR1 MNHEY, CDR2 SMNVEV (reference sequence). The CDR3 protein is CASSLSFPIGSDTQYF. The CDR3 DNA follows: TGTGCCAGCAGTTTATCGTTCCCGATCGGTTCAGATACGCAGTATTTT.

This chain connects TRBV9 to TRBJ1-2; no definite D call. Deletions cut 3 bases from V and 4 bases from J, with 10 bases between. CDR1 and CDR2 from the germline V gene are SGDLS and YYNGEE. This CDR3 spans 13 amino acids. The CDR3 region is CASSAETGYGYTF. The CDR3 nucleotides are TGTGCCAGCAGCGCCGAGACGGGCTATGGCTACACCTTC.

This sequence joins TRBV25-1 and TRBJ2-3, with a possible D match to TRBD1 (6 bases). There are 15 residues in the CDR3. V lost 0 bases and J lost 2, with 9 bases in between. Looked up from germline, CDR1 is MGHDK and CDR2 is SYGVNS. CDR3 in amino acids: CASSEYTGLTDTQYF. In DNA, the CDR3 is TGTGCCAGCAGTGAATATACAGGGCTCACAGATACGCAGTATTTT.

The CDR3 here is CASKLEMGAYEQYF. Written as DNA, the CDR3 is TGCGCCAGCAAACTGGAGATGGGAGCCTACGAGCAGTACTTC. The gene calls are TRBV5-1 and TRBJ2-7, with a weak D call TRBD2 (5 bases). Germline CDR1 SGHRS, CDR2 YFSETQ. V lost 6 bases, J lost 2 bases, and 15 bases lay in between. The CDR3 is 14 amino acids.

The chain recombines TRBV19 with TRBJ1-5, with D perhaps matching TRBD1 (6 bases). V was shortened by 6 bases and J by 3 bases, with 9 bases between the two germline ends. The CDR3 has 13 residues. Germline V lookup: CDR1 LNHDA, CDR2 SQIVND (reference sequence). CDR3 residues: CASRGAFNQPQHF. CDR3 in DNA: TGTGCCAGTAGGGGGGCCTTCAATCAGCCCCAGCATTTT.

J is TRBJ1-2 and V is TRBV6-5, with D hard to call. CDR1 is MNHEY, CDR2 SVGAGI, per germline. This CDR3 has 13 residues. The V gene lost 7 bases and the J gene lost 3 bases, with 12 bases spanning the gap. The CDR3 here is CASTSGGDYGYTF. In DNA form, the CDR3 reads TGTGCCAGCACCTCGGGAGGCGACTATGGCTACACCTTC.

The rearrangement uses TRBV5-1 and TRBJ1-1; the D is unclear. The CDR3 consists of 15 residues. Per germline, CDR1 SGHRS and CDR2 YFSETQ. V shed 0 bases and J shed 1 base, with 10 bases lying between them. Here the CDR3 reads CASSLALAGNTEAFF. The CDR3 DNA follows: TGCGCCAGCAGCTTGGCCCTCGCCGGGAACACTGAAGCTTTCTTT. Filled out from reference TRBV5-1 and TRBJ1-1, the complete variable domain reads KAGVTQTPRYLIKTRGQQVTLSCSPISGHRSVSWYQQTPGQGLQFLFEYFSETQRNKGNFPGRFSGRQFSNSRSEMNVSTLELGDSALYLCASSLALAGNTEAFFGQGTRLTVV.

This sequence joins TRBV4-1 and TRBJ2-5; 8 nucleotides line up with TRBD1. J was trimmed by 2 bases and V by 5 bases; bases with no gene match: 10. Germline V gene sequence: CDR1 MGHRA, CDR2 YSYEKL. CDR3 size: 16 residues. CDR3 residues: CASSENMGQAQETQYF. The DNA for the CDR3 is TGCGCCAGCAGCGAAAACATGGGACAGGCGCAAGAGACCCAGTACTTC.

The chain couples TRBV7-9 to TRBJ2-1; TRBD2 aligns across 8 bases. CDR1 is SEHNR and CDR2 is FQNEAQ in the germline V gene (reference sequence). V shed 1 base and J 4 bases; nucleotides not matched to a gene: 9. The CDR3 is 17 amino acids. Here the CDR3 DNA reads TGTGCCAGCAGCTTAGATCTGCGGGGGGCAACTTACAATGAGCAGTTCTTC. The encoded protein is CASSLDLRGATYNEQFF.

J is TRBJ2-4 and V is TRBV27; D is perhaps TRBD2 (5 bases). Trimming shortened V by 2 bases and J by 9 bases, and 11 bases separated the two germline ends. Germline V gene data show CDR1 as MNHEY and CDR2 as SMNVEV (reference sequence). CDR3 length: 13 residues. CDR3 nucleotide sequence: TGTGCCAGCAGTTTAGGAGGCAGAAGCATTCAGTACTTC. It translates to CASSLGGRSIQYF.

V and J are TRBV28 and TRBJ2-7, with 7 bases fitting TRBD1. CDR1 is MDHEN and CDR2 is SYDVKM in the germline V gene. V lost 5 bases, J lost 4 bases, and 17 bases stayed unmatched. The CDR3 is 17 amino acids. The CDR3 loop reads CASSRLGQDKGFYEQYF. CDR3 coding DNA: TGTGCCAGCAGTCGACTCGGACAGGACAAGGGGTTTTACGAGCAGTACTTC.

This chain joins TRBV29-1 and TRBJ2-7; D is unresolved. V lost 4 bases and J 5 bases, leaving 3 bases between the germline ends. CDR3 length: 9 residues. Germline V gene lookup returns CDR1 SQVTM and CDR2 ANQGSEA. The CDR3 protein is CSVVDEQYF. The CDR3 DNA is TGCAGCGTTGTCGACGAGCAGTACTTC.

The V gene is TRBV19, the J gene TRBJ2-1; tentative D call: TRBD2 (6 bases). The germline V gene encodes CDR1 LNHDA and CDR2 SQIVND (reference sequence). This CDR3 has 14 amino acids. V was pared by 3 bases and J by 1 base, with 7 bases between. The CDR3 region has the DNA TGTGCCAGTAGTATGGAGGGGTCCTACAATGAGCAGTTCTTC. It yields the protein CASSMEGSYNEQFF.

CDR3 coding DNA: TGTGCCAGTAGTTTGGCTAGCGGGAGCTACGAGCAGTACTTC. This sequence encodes CASSLASGSYEQYF. The rearrangement joins TRBV19 to TRBJ2-7; 10 positions match TRBD2. This CDR3 has 14 residues. Unmatched junction bases numbered 4, after V lost 5 bases and J lost 3 bases. Germline CDR1 LNHDA, CDR2 SQIVND (reference sequence).

This clone was observed once. This chain uses TRBV19 with TRBJ2-7; 7 positions match TRBD1. The germline V gene encodes CDR1 LNHDA and CDR2 SQIVND (reference sequence). The CDR3 consists of 14 residues. The junction had 11 bases not matched to a gene; V was cut back by 10 bases and J by 2 bases. CDR3 region: CATKRQGRTYEQYF. The CDR3 DNA reads as TGTGCCACCAAAAGACAGGGAAGAACCTACGAGCAGTACTTC.